This T cell receptor (beta chain) was recovered during a study of radiotherapy plus CTLA-4 blockade in lung cancer (dated by TCRdb to the late 2010s). Regarding the study in general: Objective responses occurred in approximately 19% of enrolled patients, and about 30% achieved disease control.

Broad study findings and their caveats: Increased serum interferon-beta after radiation, together with early dynamic changes in blood T cell clones, were reported to be the strongest predictors of response. After treatment with radiotherapy and ipilimumab, TCR clones that originated in tumors expanded in peripheral blood.

Focal radiation therapy combined with CTLA-4 blockade (ipilimumab) was tested in patients with chemo-refractory metastatic non-small-cell lung cancer. The library was generated by the immunoSEQ multiplex PCR assay. TCRdb took this table from immuneACCESS and kept in-frame rearrangements with V and J called. Such tables lack part of the clones; where checked against another copy, unresolved V genes explain under half of the gap, and the rest is unexplained. The sample table contains 100,000 to 150,000 clones; only one count was recorded for around 89% of them. The ten most abundant clones make up under 8% of the sample. Concerning this clone: Its specific antigen is unknown. Base qualities are not provided; no much larger clone lies one nucleotide away.

The sequence derives from a human donor with non-small cell lung cancer that progressed on radiotherapy plus ipilimumab. Here the sequenced sample was peripheral blood, taken from a patient treated with radiotherapy plus ipilimumab.

The bases read TGTGCCAGCAGCTTTACTAGCGGGGTCCGGGATACGCAGTATTTT. This yields the protein CASSFTSGVRDTQYF. The rearrangement joined TRBV5-4 to TRBJ2-3; TRBD2 fits 10 bases in the junction. The germline V end is reduced by 2 bases and the J end by 6 bases; junction bases left unmatched: 6. CDR1 and CDR2, per the germline V gene (reference sequence), are SGHNT and YYREEE. There are 15 amino acids in the CDR3, from cysteine to phenylalanine inclusive. The retained sequence is limited to the CDR3, 45 bases, with the frame set at the first base. The full variable domain, with segments outside the CDR3 supplied by the reference TRBV5-4 and TRBJ2-3 proteins, appears as ETGVTQSPTHLIKTRGQQVTLRCSSQSGHNTVSWYQQALGQGPQFIFQYYREEENGRGNFPPRFSGLQFPNYSSELNVNALELDDSALYLCASSFTSGVRDTQYFGPGTRLTVL.